This paragraph reports one T cell receptor (beta chain). Germline-derived CDR1 and CDR2 are MNHEY and SVGAGI. The CDR3 spans 14 residues. Deletions cut 6 bases from V and 2 bases from J, with 13 bases between. Data came from immunoSEQ multiplex PCR; TCRdb stores just in-frame clones and leaves some out. Of just over 2,000,000 clones in the sample, over 85% were seen once. This record comes from a study of shared clonotypes between healthy human individuals. The receptor's source is a man between 18 and 35 years old in good health. The V and J genes are TRBV6-5 and TRBJ1-2; no definite D call. What was sequenced was naive CD4+ T cells sorted from blood. Subset defined: CD45RA+ positively selected. CDR3 loop: CASSRYVANYGYTF. The CDR3, as DNA: TGTGCCAGCAGCCGTTATGTGGCGAACTATGGCTACACCTTC.